The 3 T cell receptor beta chains listed next were all sequenced from one sample in a study of blood T cell repertoires in COVID-19 (dated by TCRdb to the early 2020s). The library was obtained by the immunoSEQ multiplex PCR assay. TCRdb took this table from immuneACCESS and kept in-frame rearrangements with V and J called. Such tables lack part of the clones; where checked against another copy, unresolved V genes explain under half of the gap, and the rest is unexplained. A total of about 94,000 clones appear in this sample, approximately 80% of them only once. The top ten constitute around 17% of the sample. Sequencing used peripheral blood. These receptors all stem from a human donor in a cohort sampled during active COVID-19.

The chain has TRBV28 and TRBJ1-5; 7 positions match TRBD1. The V segment lost 6 bases and the J segment 6 bases; nucleotides outside the gene matches: 14. The CDR3 loop spans 16 amino acids. In germline, CDR1 is MDHEN, CDR2 SYDVKM. The CDR3, as DNA: TGTGCCAGCAGCATAGCATCCGGGACAGCTACTCAGCCCCAGCATTTT. Translated, it gives CASSIASGTATQPQHF.

The chain links TRBV19 to TRBJ2-7; TRBD1 agrees at 7 bases. The CDR3 is made up of 12 amino acids. CDR1 is LNHDA, CDR2 SQIVND, per germline (reference sequence). With 9 bases clipped from V and 6 bases from J, the junction kept 8 bases outside the gene matches. This CDR3 reads CASSDRVAEQYF. CDR3 in DNA: TGTGCCAGCTCTGACAGGGTAGCCGAGCAGTACTTC. Using reference TRBV19 and TRBJ2-7 for the parts outside the CDR3, the full variable domain is DGGITQSPKYLFRKEGQNVTLSCEQNLNHDAMYWYRQDPGQGLRLIYYSQIVNDFQKGDIAEGYSVSREKKESFPLTVTSAQKNPTAFYLCASSDRVAEQYFGPGTRLTVT.

The chain couples TRBV15 to TRBJ1-6; tentatively, D is TRBD1 (5 bases). From germline, CDR1 is LNHNV and CDR2 YYDKDF (reference sequence). The CDR3 has 15 residues. V dropped 1 base and J dropped 5 bases, with 9 bases sitting between them. The CDR3 sequence is CATSRGQFDNSPLHF. The CDR3 nucleotides read TGTGCCACCAGCAGAGGACAGTTTGATAATTCACCCCTCCACTTT.